Below, 25 T cell receptor beta chains from the same sample are listed, as sequenced in a study of CD8 T cells in ankylosing spondylitis. Study conclusions and caveats: What appeared characteristic of ankylosing spondylitis blood was a TCR beta motif of eight highly homologous variants.

TCRdb re-analysed the 5' RACE reads in MiXCR, keeping a single row per CDR3 protein. This table holds over 600,000 distinct CDR3 sequences, 15% to 20% found once. The antigens of these receptors remain unknown. Material: blood, either unsorted or a sorted T cell fraction (not recorded which). Every receptor here comes from a male donor with ankylosing spondylitis.

The chain employs TRBV7-9 and TRBJ1-2; D uncertain. Germline CDR1 SEHNR, CDR2 FQNEAQ (reference sequence). The CDR3 is 13 amino acids. The ends were cut back, 6 bases at V and 2 bases at J, with 10 bases in the middle. The CDR3 sequence: CASSQTENYGYTF. DNA of the CDR3: TGTGCCAGCAGTCAAACAGAGAACTATGGCTACACCTTC.

This clonotype was detected only a few times. This sequence joins TRBV2 and TRBJ2-3; D tentatively reads TRBD1 or TRBD2 (5 bases each). Germline V gene lookup returns CDR1 SNHLY and CDR2 FYNNEI. The CDR3 spans 14 residues. V shed 6 bases and J shed 2 bases, with 12 bases lying between them. The CDR3 DNA reads TGTGCCAGCAGGGGGGACCGAATCACAGATACGCAGTATTTT. Amino acids: CASRGDRITDTQYF.

The chain is built from TRBV20-1 and TRBJ1-1; TRBD1 aligns across 8 bases. Unmatched junction bases numbered 4, after V lost 7 bases and J lost 3 bases. Looked up from germline, CDR1 is DFQATT and CDR2 is SNEGSKA (reference sequence). CDR3 length: 12 residues. The CDR3, as DNA: TGCAGTGGTAGGACAGGGTACACTGAAGCTTTCTTT. Translation gives CSGRTGYTEAFF.

The chain is built from TRBV12-3 or TRBV12-4 and TRBJ2-2, with 11 bases that match TRBD2. V lost 5 bases to trimming and J lost 0 bases; unmatched junction nucleotides: 2. The CDR3 covers 16 residues. CDR3 residues: CASSQGLAANTGELFF. The DNA for the CDR3 is TGTGCCAGCAGTCAGGGACTAGCGGCGAACACCGGGGAGCTGTTTTTT.

The V gene is TRBV20-1, the J gene TRBJ1-1; 9 nucleotides agree with TRBD1. Germline-derived CDR1 and CDR2 are DFQATT and SNEGSKA (reference sequence). This CDR3 spans 14 amino acids. The V and J ends lost 2 bases and 5 bases, in that order; junction bases with no gene match: 6. The CDR3 region is CSARQQGASTEAFF. CDR3 sequence (DNA): TGCAGTGCTAGACAACAGGGGGCATCGACTGAAGCTTTCTTT.

This clonotype was observed a single time. The chain couples TRBV19 to TRBJ2-1; 9 positions agree with TRBD1. Germline V gene sequence: CDR1 LNHDA, CDR2 SQIVND (reference sequence). This CDR3 region has 16 residues. J was trimmed by 2 bases and V by 3 bases; bases with no gene match: 5. The CDR3 protein is CASSIGTGGAYNEQFF. CDR3 nucleotides: TGTGCCAGTAGTATTGGTACAGGGGGCGCCTACAATGAGCAGTTCTTC.

The genes are TRBV2 and TRBJ2-2; D possibly corresponds to TRBD1 (5 bases). CDR1 is SNHLY, CDR2 FYNNEI, per germline. The CDR3 has 17 residues. Trimming left V 10 bases short and J 0 bases short, with 21 bases between. The CDR3 nucleotides read TGTGCCACAAACGGGCCCACCAGGGCGACGAACACCGGGGAGCTGTTTTTT. It is translated as CATNGPTRATNTGELFF. The whole variable domain, filled in from reference TRBV2 and TRBJ2-2, reads EPEVTQTPSHQVTQMGQEVILRCVPISNHLYFYWYRQILGQKVEFLVSFYNNEISEKSEIFDDQFSVERPDGSNFTLKIRSTKLEDSAMYFCATNGPTRATNTGELFFGEGSRLTVL.

The CDR3 DNA follows: TGCAGTGCTAGAGATTCTGCTTTTCCGGGACTAGCGGGAGGGCTGAACACCGGGGAGCTGTTTTTT. Encoded protein: CSARDSAFPGLAGGLNTGELFF. The J gene is TRBJ2-2, the V gene TRBV20-1, with TRBD2 matching over 16 bases. The J segment lost 1 base and the V segment lost 0 bases, leaving 14 bases of the junction unmatched. This CDR3 region has 22 residues. CDR1 is DFQATT and CDR2 is SNEGSKA in the germline V gene (reference sequence).

This clonotype was recorded many times. This chain uses TRBV5-6 with TRBJ2-5; 11 nucleotides align to TRBD2. Germline V gives CDR1 SGHDT, CDR2 YYEEEE. Trimming at V came to 2 bases and at J to 5 bases, leaving 8 bases not matched to a gene. The CDR3 length is 16 residues. This chain's CDR3 is CASSFRLAGRAETQYF. The CDR3 coding sequence is TGTGCCAGCAGCTTCAGACTAGCGGGGAGGGCCGAGACCCAGTACTTC.

The gene calls are TRBV7-9 and TRBJ2-3; D remains ambiguous. CDR1 is SEHNR and CDR2 is FQNEAQ in the germline V gene (reference sequence). The CDR3 sequence is 15 residues long. V lost 1 base and J lost 0, with 8 bases in between. The CDR3 region is CASSLDGWSTDTQYF. In DNA form, the CDR3 reads TGTGCCAGCAGCTTAGACGGGTGGAGCACAGATACGCAGTATTTT.

V usage is TRBV6-2 or TRBV6-3 and J usage is TRBJ2-2; no clear D. Germline CDR1 reads MNHEY; CDR2 reads SVGEGT. The CDR3 spans 16 residues. V shed 0 bases and J shed 0 bases, with 8 bases lying between them. CDR3 region: CASSYSQATNTGELFF. The CDR3 coding sequence is TGTGCCAGCAGTTACTCCCAGGCTACGAACACCGGGGAGCTGTTTTTT.

This clonotype appeared a few times. This chain joins TRBV5-1 and TRBJ2-5; weak D call: TRBD1 (5 bases). V was clipped by 3 bases and J by 5 bases, with 20 bases between them. The CDR3 has 16 amino acids. Germline V gene lookup returns CDR1 SGHRS and CDR2 YFSETQ. The CDR3 is CASSSLTPDSRETQYF. CDR3 DNA sequence: TGCGCCAGCAGCTCTTTAACGCCCGACAGTAGGGAGACCCAGTACTTC.

This clonotype occurred a few times. J is TRBJ1-1 and V is TRBV27; D might be TRBD1 (6 bases). Germline V gene data show CDR1 as MNHEY and CDR2 as SMNVEV (reference sequence). The CDR3 length is 16 residues. V dropped 8 bases and J dropped 3 bases, with 22 bases sitting between them. The CDR3 loop reads CASGLTLGQLDTEAFF. The CDR3 region has the DNA TGTGCCAGCGGGTTAACCCTTGGACAGTTAGACACTGAAGCTTTCTTT.

The chain combines TRBV6-1 with TRBJ2-5, with TRBD1 matching 7 bases. The germline CDR1 and CDR2 sequences are MNHNS and SASEGT. The CDR3 consists of 14 residues. V shed 6 bases, J shed 4 bases, and the junction held 8 bases outside the gene matches. The CDR3 reads CASRRTGPGETQYF. Written as DNA, the CDR3 is TGTGCCAGCAGGAGGACAGGACCGGGAGAGACCCAGTACTTC.

This clonotype was picked up one time. The V gene is TRBV4-1, the J gene TRBJ2-4; D gene uncertain. This CDR3 is built from 13 residues. V dropped 4 bases and J dropped 6 bases, with 10 bases sitting between them. Germline CDR1 MGHRA, CDR2 YSYEKL. The CDR3 bases are TGCGCCAGCAGCCTAGACGTGGTAAACATTCAGTACTTC. Translating gives CASSLDVVNIQYF.

The chain joins TRBV20-1 to TRBJ2-1; tentative D call: TRBD1 (6 bases). Germline V gene data show CDR1 as DFQATT and CDR2 as SNEGSKA (reference sequence). This CDR3 has 13 amino acids. V lost 6 bases, J lost 4 bases, and 13 bases lay in between. CDR3 region: CSAIITGYNEQFF. Written as DNA, the CDR3 is TGCAGTGCCATTATTACAGGGTACAATGAGCAGTTCTTC.

This clonotype was seen a handful of times. This chain connects TRBV12-3 or TRBV12-4 to TRBJ2-7; no clear D. Trimming stripped 0 bases from V and 2 bases from J, with 14 bases between. The CDR3 contains 16 residues. CDR3 residues: CASSLALGFKTYEQYF. DNA for the CDR3: TGTGCCAGCAGTTTAGCGCTAGGATTTAAGACCTACGAGCAGTACTTC.

The chain employs TRBV15 and TRBJ1-2; perhaps TRBD1 as D (6 bases). The germline V gene encodes CDR1 LNHNV and CDR2 YYDKDF (reference sequence). With 1 base removed from V and 0 bases from J, the gap between germline ends came to 6 bases. The CDR3 length is 14 residues. The CDR3, as DNA: TGTGCCACCAGCAGAGGGACAGCTAACTATGGCTACACCTTC. Translation: CATSRGTANYGYTF.

This clonotype was seen only a few times. The rearrangement links TRBV7-8 to TRBJ2-7; 7 bases are a match to TRBD2. The CDR3 runs 14 residues. V dropped 1 base and J dropped 6; count of bases not matched to a gene: 6. Germline-derived CDR1 and CDR2 are SGHVS and FQNEAQ. The CDR3 protein is CASSLGGGGSEQYF. CDR3 bases: TGTGCCAGCAGCTTAGGGGGGGGAGGAAGCGAGCAGTACTTC. Complete variable domain (other parts from reference TRBV7-8 and TRBJ2-7): GAGVSQSPRYKVAKRGQDVALRCDPISGHVSLFWYQQALGQGPEFLTYFQNEAQLDKSGLPSDRFFAERPEGSVSTLKIQRTQQEDSAVYLCASSLGGGGSEQYFGPGTRLTVT.

This clonotype was observed a handful of times. The rearrangement uses TRBV18 and TRBJ1-2; D is uncertain. The CDR3 loop spans 14 amino acids. Trimming cost V 3 bases and J 3 bases, with 11 bases left between them. Germline V gene lookup returns CDR1 KGHSH and CDR2 LQKENI. CDR3 DNA sequence: TGTGCCAGCTCACCCGGGAACGGATACTATGGCTACACCTTC. Translation gives CASSPGNGYYGYTF.

This CDR3 is CASSLEGREYF. The CDR3 DNA is TGTGCCAGCAGCTTAGAGGGACGAGAGTACTTC. V is TRBV7-8 and J is TRBJ2-7; D is perhaps TRBD1 or TRBD2 (5 bases each). Between the trimmed V and J ends, which lost 1 base and 11 bases, there was a span of 9 bases. CDR3 length: 11 residues. Germline V gene sequence: CDR1 SGHVS, CDR2 FQNEAQ.

J is TRBJ2-5 and V is TRBV6-5; no clear D. The CDR3 is made up of 15 amino acids. The V end lost 2 bases, the J end lost 4 bases, and 14 bases lay between the germline ends. Germline CDR1 reads MNHEY; CDR2 reads SVGAGI. The CDR3 loop is CASSYGDGVGETQYF. In nucleotides, the CDR3 is TGTGCCAGCAGTTACGGAGATGGAGTCGGAGAGACCCAGTACTTC.

The chain is built from TRBV5-1 and TRBJ2-3, with 8 bases that match TRBD2. The CDR3 extends over 17 amino acids. CDR1 is SGHRS and CDR2 is YFSETQ in the germline V gene. V lost 4 bases and J lost 2; bases outside the gene matches: 12. For the CDR3, the DNA is TGCGCCAGCAGCAGGACCCCGGGGGGGTCGCCCACAGATACGCAGTATTTT. Translation gives CASSRTPGGSPTDTQYF. The full variable domain, completed using reference TRBV5-1 and TRBJ2-3, is KAGVTQTPRYLIKTRGQQVTLSCSPISGHRSVSWYQQTPGQGLQFLFEYFSETQRNKGNFPGRFSGRQFSNSRSEMNVSTLELGDSALYLCASSRTPGGSPTDTQYFGPGTRLTVL.

This clonotype was detected ten times or more. V is TRBV7-9 and J is TRBJ1-1, with D possibly TRBD1 on 5 matching bases. CDR3 length: 13 residues. Germline CDR1 reads SEHNR; CDR2 reads FQNEAQ (reference sequence). V lost 7 bases, J lost 0 bases, and 9 bases lay in between. The CDR3: CASTQGLNTEAFF. CDR3 DNA sequence: TGTGCCAGCACCCAGGGCCTGAACACTGAAGCTTTCTTT.

This clonotype was observed many times. This chain links TRBV9 with TRBJ2-3; 14 nucleotides match TRBD2. CDR3 length: 16 amino acids. After removal of 3 bases from V and 6 bases from J, the junction contained 6 bases not matched to a gene. CDR1 is SGDLS, CDR2 YYNGEE, per germline. The CDR3 DNA is TGTGCCAGCAGCGCGGGACTAGCGGGAGCGTATGATACGCAGTATTTT. Its protein product is CASSAGLAGAYDTQYF.